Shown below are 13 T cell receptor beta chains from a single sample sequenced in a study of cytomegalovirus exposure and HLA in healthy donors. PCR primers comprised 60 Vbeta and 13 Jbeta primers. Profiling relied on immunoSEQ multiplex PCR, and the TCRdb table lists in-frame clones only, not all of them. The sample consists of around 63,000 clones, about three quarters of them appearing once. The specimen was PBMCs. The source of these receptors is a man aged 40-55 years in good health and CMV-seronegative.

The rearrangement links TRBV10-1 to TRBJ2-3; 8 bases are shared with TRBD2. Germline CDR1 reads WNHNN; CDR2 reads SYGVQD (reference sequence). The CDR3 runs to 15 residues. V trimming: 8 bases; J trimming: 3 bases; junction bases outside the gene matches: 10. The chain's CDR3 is CASAPRGGFTDTQYF. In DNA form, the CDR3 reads TGCGCCAGCGCCCCACGCGGGGGGTTTACAGATACGCAGTATTTT.

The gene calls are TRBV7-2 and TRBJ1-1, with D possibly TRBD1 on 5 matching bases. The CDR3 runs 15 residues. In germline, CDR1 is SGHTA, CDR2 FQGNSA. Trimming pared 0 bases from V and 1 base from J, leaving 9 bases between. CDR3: CASSLAAGGNTEAFF. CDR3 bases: TGTGCCAGCAGCTTAGCTGCGGGGGGGAACACTGAAGCTTTCTTT.

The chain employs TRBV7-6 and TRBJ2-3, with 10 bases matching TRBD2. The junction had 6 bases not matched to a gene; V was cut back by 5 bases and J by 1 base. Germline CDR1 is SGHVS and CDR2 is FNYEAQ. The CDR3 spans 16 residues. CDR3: CASSQQAGGGTDTQYF. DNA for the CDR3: TGTGCCAGCAGCCAACAAGCGGGAGGGGGCACAGATACGCAGTATTTT.

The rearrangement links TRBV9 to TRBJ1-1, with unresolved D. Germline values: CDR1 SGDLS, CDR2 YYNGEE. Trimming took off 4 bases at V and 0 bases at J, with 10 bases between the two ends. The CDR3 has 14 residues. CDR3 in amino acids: CASSREGMNTEAFF. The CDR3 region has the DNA TGTGCCAGCAGCAGAGAGGGAATGAACACTGAAGCTTTCTTT.

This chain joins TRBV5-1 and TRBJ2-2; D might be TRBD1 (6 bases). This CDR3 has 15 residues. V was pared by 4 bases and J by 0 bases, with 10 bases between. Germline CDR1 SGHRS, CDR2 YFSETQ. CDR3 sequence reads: CASSPRGPNTGELFF. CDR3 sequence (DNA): TGCGCCAGCAGCCCCAGGGGTCCGAACACCGGGGAGCTGTTTTTT.

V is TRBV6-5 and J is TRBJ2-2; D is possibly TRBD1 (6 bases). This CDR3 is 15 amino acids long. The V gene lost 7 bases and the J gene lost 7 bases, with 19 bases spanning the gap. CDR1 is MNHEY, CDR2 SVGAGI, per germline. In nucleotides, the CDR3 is TGTGCCAGCACCTTGGGGTGGGGGCAGGGCGGGGAGCTGTTTTTT. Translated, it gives CASTLGWGQGGELFF.

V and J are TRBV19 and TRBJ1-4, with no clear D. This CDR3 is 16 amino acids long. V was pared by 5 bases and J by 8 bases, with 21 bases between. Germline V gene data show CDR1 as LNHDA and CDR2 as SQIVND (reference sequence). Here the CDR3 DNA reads TGTGCCAGTAGTGCCTCCCGCATCACCCCAGTGGAAAAACTGTTTTTT. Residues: CASSASRITPVEKLFF.

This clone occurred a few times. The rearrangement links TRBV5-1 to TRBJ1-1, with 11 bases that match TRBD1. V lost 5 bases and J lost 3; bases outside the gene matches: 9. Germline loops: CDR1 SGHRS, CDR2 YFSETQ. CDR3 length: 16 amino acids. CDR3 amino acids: CASRRDRGELDTEAFF. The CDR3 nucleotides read TGCGCCAGCAGGCGGGACAGGGGGGAACTGGACACTGAAGCTTTCTTT.

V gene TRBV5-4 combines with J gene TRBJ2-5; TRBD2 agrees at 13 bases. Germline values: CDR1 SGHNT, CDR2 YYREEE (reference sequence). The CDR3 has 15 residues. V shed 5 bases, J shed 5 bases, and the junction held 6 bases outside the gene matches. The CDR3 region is CASSVLAGGRETQYF. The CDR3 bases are TGTGCCAGCAGTGTACTAGCGGGGGGGCGGGAGACCCAGTACTTC. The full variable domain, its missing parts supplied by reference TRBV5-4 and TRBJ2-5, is ETGVTQSPTHLIKTRGQQVTLRCSSQSGHNTVSWYQQALGQGPQFIFQYYREEENGRGNFPPRFSGLQFPNYSSELNVNALELDDSALYLCASSVLAGGRETQYFGPGTRLLVL.

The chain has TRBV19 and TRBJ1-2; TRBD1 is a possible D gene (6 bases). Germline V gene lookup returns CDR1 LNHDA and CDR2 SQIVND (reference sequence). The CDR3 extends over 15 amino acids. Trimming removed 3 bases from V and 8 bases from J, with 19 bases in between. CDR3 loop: CASSITEGVRGGYTF. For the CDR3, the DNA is TGTGCCAGTAGTATCACCGAGGGAGTAAGGGGGGGCTACACCTTC.

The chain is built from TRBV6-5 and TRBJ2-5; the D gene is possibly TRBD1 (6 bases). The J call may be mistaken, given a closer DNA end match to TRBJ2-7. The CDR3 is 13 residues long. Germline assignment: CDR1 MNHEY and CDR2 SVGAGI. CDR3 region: CASLGQRTYEQYF. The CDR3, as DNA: TGTGCCAGCCTAGGACAGAGAACCTACGAGCAGTACTTC.

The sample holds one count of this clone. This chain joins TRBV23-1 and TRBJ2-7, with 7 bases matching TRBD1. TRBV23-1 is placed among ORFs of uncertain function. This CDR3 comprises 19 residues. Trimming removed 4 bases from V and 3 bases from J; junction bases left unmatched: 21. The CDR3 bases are TGCGCCAGCAGTCCCTACTGGGGCAGGGGGATATGGGGAAGCTACGAGCAGTACTTC. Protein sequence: CASSPYWGRGIWGSYEQYF.

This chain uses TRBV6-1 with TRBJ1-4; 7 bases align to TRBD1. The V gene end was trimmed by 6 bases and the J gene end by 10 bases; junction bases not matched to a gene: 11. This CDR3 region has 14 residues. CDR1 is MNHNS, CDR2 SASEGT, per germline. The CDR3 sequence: CASSLDRVRGKLFF. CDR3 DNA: TGTGCCAGCAGCCTCGACAGGGTTCGGGGAAAACTGTTTTTT.